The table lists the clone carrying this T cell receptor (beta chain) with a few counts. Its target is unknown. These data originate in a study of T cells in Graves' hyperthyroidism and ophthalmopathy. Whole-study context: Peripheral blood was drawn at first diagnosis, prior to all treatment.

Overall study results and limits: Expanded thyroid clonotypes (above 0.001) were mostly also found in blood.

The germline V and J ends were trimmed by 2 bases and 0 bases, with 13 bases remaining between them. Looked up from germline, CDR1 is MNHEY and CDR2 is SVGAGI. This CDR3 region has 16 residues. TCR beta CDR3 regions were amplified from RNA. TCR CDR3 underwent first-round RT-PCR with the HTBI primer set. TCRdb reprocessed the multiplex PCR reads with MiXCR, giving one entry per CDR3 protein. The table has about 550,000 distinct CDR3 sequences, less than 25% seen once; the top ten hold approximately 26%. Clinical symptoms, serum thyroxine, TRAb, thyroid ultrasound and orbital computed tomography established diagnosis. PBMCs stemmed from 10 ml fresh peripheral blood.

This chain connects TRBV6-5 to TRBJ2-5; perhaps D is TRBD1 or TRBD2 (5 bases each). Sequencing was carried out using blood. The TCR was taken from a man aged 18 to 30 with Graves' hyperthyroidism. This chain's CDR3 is CASSYIYGAYQETQYF. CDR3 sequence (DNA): TGTGCCAGCAGTTACATTTACGGGGCGTACCAAGAGACCCAGTACTTC.